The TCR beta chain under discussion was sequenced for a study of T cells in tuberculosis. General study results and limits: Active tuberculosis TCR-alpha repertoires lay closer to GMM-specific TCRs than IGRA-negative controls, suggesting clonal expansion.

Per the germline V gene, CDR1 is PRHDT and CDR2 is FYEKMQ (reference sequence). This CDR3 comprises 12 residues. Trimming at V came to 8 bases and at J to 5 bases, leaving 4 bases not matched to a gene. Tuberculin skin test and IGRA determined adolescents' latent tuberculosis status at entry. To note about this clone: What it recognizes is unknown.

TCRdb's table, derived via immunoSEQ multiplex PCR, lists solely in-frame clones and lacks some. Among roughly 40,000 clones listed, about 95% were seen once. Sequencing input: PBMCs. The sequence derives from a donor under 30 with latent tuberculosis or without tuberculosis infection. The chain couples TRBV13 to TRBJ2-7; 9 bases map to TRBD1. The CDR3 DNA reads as TGTGCCAGCGGACAGGGGACCCACGAGCAGTACTTC. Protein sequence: CASGQGTHEQYF.